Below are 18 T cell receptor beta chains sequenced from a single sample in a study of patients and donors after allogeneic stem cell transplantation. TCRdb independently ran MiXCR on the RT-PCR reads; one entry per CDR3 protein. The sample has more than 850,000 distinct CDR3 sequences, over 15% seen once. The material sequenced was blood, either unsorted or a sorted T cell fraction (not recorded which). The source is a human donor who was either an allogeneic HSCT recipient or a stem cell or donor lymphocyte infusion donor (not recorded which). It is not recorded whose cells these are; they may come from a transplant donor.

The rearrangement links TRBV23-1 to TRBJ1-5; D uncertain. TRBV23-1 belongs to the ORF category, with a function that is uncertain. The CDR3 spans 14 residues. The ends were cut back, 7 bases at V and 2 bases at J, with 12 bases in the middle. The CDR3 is CASKRISGNQPQHF. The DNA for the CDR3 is TGCGCCAGCAAACGGATTTCGGGCAATCAGCCCCAGCATTTT.

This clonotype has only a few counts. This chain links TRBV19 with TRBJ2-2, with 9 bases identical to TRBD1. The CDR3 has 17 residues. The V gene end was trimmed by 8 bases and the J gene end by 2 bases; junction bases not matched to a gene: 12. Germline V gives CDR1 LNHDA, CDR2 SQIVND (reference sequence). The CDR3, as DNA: TGTGCCAGTGGGATCATAACAGGGGGCCCAAACACCGGGGAGCTGTTTTTT. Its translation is CASGIITGGPNTGELFF.

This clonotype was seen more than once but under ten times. The DNA for the CDR3 is TGTGCCATCAGTGGTCCTTCGACAGCAAACTCCTACGAGCAGTACTTC. Translated: CAISGPSTANSYEQYF. The rearrangement joins TRBV10-3 to TRBJ2-7; tentatively, D is TRBD1 (5 bases). Germline lookup yields CDR1 ENHRY and CDR2 SYGVKD. Deletions cut 4 bases from V and 0 bases from J, with 16 bases between. CDR3 size: 16 residues.

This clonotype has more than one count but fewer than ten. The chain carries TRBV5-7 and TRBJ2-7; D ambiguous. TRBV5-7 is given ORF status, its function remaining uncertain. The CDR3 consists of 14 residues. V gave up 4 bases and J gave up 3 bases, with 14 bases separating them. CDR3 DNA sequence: TGTGCCAGCAGCGGGCGGTTGTCTGACTACGAGCAGTACTTC. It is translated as CASSGRLSDYEQYF.

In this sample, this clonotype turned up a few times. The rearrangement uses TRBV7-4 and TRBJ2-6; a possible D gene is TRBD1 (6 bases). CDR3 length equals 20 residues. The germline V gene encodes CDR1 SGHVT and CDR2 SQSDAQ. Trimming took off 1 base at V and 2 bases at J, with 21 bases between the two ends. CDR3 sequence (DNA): TGTGCCAGCAGCTTAGTTTATCACCAACAGGGATCTGCTGGGGCCAACGTCCTGACTTTC. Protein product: CASSLVYHQQGSAGANVLTF.

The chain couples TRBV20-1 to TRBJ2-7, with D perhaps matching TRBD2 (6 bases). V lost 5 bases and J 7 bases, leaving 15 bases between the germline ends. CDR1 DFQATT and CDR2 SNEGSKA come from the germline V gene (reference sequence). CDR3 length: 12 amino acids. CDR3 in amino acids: CSARSAGGEQYF. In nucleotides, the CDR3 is TGCAGTGCTCGTAGCGCTGGGGGGGAGCAGTACTTC.

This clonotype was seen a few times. CDR3 region: CASSFFAESPYNEQFF. The CDR3 coding sequence is TGTGCCAGCAGTTTTTTCGCGGAATCGCCTTACAATGAGCAGTTCTTC. The chain employs TRBV12-3 or TRBV12-4 and TRBJ2-1; D ambiguous. Trimming left V 3 bases short and J 4 bases short, with 16 bases between. This CDR3 region has 16 residues.

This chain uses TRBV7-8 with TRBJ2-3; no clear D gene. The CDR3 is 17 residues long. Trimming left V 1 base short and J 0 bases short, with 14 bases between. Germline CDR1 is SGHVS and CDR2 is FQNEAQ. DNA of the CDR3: TGTGCCAGCAGCTTAGGCTCGTTGGAGCGTAGCACAGATACGCAGTATTTT. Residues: CASSLGSLERSTDTQYF.

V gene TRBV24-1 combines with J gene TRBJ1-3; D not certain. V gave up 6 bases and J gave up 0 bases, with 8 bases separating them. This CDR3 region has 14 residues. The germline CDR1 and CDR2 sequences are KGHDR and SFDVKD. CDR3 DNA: TGTGCCACCAGTACCCATTTCTCTGGAAACACCATATATTTT. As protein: CATSTHFSGNTIYF.

The DNA of the CDR3 is TGCAGTGCTGGGACTAGCGGGGTGTACACAGATACGCAGTATTTT. This gives the protein CSAGTSGVYTDTQYF. This chain links TRBV20-1 with TRBJ2-3; TRBD2 matches 13 bases. The CDR3 is made up of 15 amino acids. The germline gives CDR1 DFQATT, CDR2 SNEGSKA (reference sequence). Trimming at V came to 5 bases and at J to 2 bases, leaving 4 bases not matched to a gene.

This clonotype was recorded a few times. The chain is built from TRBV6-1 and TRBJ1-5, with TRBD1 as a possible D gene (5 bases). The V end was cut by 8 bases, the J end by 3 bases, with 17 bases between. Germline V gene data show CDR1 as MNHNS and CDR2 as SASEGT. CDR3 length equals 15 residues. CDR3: CASGYGGSSNQPQHF. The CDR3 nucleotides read TGTGCCAGCGGCTATGGGGGGTCGTCCAATCAGCCCCAGCATTTT.

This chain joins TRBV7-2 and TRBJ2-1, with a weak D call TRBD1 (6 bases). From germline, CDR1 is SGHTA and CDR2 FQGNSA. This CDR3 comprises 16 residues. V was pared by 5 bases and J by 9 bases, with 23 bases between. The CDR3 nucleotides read TGTGCCAGCAGCAGACACGGGACAAAGACGGGGAGTGAGCAGTTCTTC. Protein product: CASSRHGTKTGSEQFF.

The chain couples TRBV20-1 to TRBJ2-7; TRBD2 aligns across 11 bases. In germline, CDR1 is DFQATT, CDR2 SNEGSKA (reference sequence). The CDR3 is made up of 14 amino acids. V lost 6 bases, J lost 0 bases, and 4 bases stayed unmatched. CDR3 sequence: CSADTSGGSYEQYF. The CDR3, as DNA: TGCAGTGCGGATACTAGCGGGGGCTCCTACGAGCAGTACTTC.

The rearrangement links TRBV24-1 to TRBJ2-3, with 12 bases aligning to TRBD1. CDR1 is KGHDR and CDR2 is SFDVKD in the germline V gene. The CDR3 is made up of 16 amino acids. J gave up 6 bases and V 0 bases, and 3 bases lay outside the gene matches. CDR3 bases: TGTGCCACCAGTGATTTGCGAGGGACAGGGGGCGATACGCAGTATTTT. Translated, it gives CATSDLRGTGGDTQYF.

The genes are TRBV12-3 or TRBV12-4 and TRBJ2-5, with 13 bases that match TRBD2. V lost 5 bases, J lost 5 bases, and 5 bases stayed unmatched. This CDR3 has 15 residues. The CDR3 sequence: CASSLGTSGMETQYF. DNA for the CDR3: TGTGCCAGCAGTCTTGGGACTAGCGGGATGGAGACCCAGTACTTC.

Here the CDR3 DNA reads TGTGCCAGCAGCAGGTGGGAGACCCAGTACTTC. This translates into CASSRWETQYF. The J gene is TRBJ2-5, the V gene TRBV11-1; unclear D gene. The V end was cut by 5 bases, the J end by 5 bases, with 6 bases between. The germline gives CDR1 SGHAT, CDR2 FQDESV (reference sequence). The CDR3 is 11 residues long.

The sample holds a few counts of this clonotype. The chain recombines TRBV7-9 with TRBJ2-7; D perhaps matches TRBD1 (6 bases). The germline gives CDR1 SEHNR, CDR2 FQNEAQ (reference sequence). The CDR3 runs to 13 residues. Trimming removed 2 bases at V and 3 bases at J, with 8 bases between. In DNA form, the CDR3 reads TGTGCCAGCAGCTTACAGGGACACTACGAGCAGTACTTC. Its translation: CASSLQGHYEQYF. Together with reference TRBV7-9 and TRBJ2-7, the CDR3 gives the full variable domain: DTGVSQNPRHKITKRGQNVTFRCDPISEHNRLYWYRQTLGQGPEFLTYFQNEAQLEKSRLLSDRFSAERPKGSFSTLEIQRTEQGDSAMYLCASSLQGHYEQYFGPGTRLTVT.

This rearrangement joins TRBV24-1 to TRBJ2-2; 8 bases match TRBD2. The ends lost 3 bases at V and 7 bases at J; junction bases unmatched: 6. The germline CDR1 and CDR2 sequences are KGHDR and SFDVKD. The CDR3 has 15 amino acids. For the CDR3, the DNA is TGTGCCACCAGTGATACTAGCGGACGCCTCGGGGAGCTGTTTTTT. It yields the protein CATSDTSGRLGELFF.